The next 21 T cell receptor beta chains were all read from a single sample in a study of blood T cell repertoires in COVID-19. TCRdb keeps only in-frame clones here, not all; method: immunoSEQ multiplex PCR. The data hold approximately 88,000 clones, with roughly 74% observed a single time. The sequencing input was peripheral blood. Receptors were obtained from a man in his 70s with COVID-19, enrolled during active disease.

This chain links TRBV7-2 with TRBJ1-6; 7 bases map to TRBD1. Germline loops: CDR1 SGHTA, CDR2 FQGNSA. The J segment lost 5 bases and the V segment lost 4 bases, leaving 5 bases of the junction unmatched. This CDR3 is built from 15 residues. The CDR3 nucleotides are TGTGCCAGCAGCTCCCAGGGGGGCAATAATTCACCCCTCCACTTT. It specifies CASSSQGGNNSPLHF.

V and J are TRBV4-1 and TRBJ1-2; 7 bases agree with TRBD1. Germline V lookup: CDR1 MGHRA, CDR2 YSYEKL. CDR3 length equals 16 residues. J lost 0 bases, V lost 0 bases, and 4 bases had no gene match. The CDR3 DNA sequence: TGCGCCAGCAGCCAAGATGGAGGGACAGCTAACTATGGCTACACCTTC. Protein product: CASSQDGGTANYGYTF.

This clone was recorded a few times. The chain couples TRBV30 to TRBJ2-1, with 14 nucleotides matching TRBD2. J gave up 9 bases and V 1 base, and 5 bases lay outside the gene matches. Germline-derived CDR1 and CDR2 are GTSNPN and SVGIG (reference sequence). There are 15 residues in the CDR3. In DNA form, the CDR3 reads TGTGCCTGGAGTGCGGGACTAGCGGGAGAGATTGAGCAGTTCTTC. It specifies CAWSAGLAGEIEQFF.

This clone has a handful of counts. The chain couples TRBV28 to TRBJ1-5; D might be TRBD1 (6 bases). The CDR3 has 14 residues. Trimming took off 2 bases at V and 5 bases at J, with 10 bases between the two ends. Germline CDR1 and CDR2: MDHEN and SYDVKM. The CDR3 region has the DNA TGTGCCAGCAGTTTAGCCACAGGGCATCAGCCCCAGCATTTT. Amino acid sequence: CASSLATGHQPQHF.

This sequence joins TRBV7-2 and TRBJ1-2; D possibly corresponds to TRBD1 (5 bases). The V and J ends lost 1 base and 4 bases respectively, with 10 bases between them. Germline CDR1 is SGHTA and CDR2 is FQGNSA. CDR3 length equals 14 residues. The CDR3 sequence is CASSLVQGTYGYTF. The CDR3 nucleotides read TGTGCCAGCAGCTTAGTTCAGGGAACCTATGGCTACACCTTC.

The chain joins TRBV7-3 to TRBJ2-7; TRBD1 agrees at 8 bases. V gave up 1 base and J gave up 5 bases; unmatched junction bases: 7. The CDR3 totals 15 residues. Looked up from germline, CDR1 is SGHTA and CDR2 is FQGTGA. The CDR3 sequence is CASSLSRDRLHEQYF. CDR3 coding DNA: TGTGCCAGCAGCTTAAGCCGGGACAGGCTCCACGAGCAGTACTTC.

CDR3 protein: CASSLYTRGLTAGYTF. CDR3 in DNA: TGTGCCAGCAGTTTATACACCAGGGGGCTCACTGCTGGCTACACCTTC. The chain employs TRBV28 and TRBJ1-2, with 8 bases fitting TRBD1. This CDR3 has 16 residues. Trimming took 1 base from V and 7 from J; bases not matched to a gene: 11. In germline, CDR1 is MDHEN, CDR2 SYDVKM.

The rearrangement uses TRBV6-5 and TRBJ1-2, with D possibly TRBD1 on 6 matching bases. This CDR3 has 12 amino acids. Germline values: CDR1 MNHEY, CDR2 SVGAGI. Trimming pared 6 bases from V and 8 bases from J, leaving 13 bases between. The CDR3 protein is CASSYREGGYTF. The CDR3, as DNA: TGTGCCAGCAGCTACAGGGAGGGCGGCTACACCTTC.

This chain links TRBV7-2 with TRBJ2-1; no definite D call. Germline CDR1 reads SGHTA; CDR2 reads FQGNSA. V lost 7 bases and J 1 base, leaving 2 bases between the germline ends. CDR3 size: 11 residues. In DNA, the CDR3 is TGTGCCAGCACTTCCTACAATGAGCAGTTCTTC. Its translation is CASTSYNEQFF.

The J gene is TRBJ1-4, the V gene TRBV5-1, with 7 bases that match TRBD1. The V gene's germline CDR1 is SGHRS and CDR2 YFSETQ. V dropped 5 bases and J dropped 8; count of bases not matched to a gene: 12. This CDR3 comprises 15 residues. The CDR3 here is CASRPTGAVGEKLFF. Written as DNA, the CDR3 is TGCGCCAGCAGGCCTACAGGGGCCGTAGGAGAAAAACTGTTTTTT.

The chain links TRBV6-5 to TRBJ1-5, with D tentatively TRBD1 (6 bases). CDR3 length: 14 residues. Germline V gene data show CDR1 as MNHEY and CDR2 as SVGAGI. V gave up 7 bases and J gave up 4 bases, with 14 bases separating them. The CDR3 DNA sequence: TGTGCCAGCAAGGGGGGGCAGCTGAATCAGCCCCAGCATTTT. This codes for CASKGGQLNQPQHF.

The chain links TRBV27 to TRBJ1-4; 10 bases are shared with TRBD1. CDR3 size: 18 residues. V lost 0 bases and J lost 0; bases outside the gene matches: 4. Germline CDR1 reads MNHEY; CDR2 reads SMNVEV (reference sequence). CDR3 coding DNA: TGTGCCAGCAGTTTATCCCGACAGGGGGCGACAACTAATGAAAAACTGTTTTTT. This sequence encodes CASSLSRQGATTNEKLFF.

CDR3 protein: CASSYSGGDYGYTF. The CDR3, as DNA: TGTGCCAGCAGTTACTCTGGAGGGGACTATGGCTACACCTTC. The chain links TRBV6-5 to TRBJ1-2, with a possible D match to TRBD1 (5 bases). The germline V gene encodes CDR1 MNHEY and CDR2 SVGAGI. Trimming cost V 0 bases and J 3 bases, with 8 bases left between them. The CDR3 loop spans 14 amino acids.

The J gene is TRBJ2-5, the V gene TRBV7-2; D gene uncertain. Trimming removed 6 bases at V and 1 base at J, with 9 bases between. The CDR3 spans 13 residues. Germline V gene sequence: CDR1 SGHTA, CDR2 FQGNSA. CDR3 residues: CASSFGPQETQYF. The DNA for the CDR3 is TGTGCCAGCAGTTTCGGTCCCCAAGAGACCCAGTACTTC.

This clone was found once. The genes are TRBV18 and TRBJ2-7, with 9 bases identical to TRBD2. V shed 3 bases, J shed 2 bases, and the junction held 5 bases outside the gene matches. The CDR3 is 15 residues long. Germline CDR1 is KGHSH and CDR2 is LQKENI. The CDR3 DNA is TGTGCCAGCTCACCGCTCGGCGGGAGGGCCTACGAGCAGTACTTC. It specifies CASSPLGGRAYEQYF.

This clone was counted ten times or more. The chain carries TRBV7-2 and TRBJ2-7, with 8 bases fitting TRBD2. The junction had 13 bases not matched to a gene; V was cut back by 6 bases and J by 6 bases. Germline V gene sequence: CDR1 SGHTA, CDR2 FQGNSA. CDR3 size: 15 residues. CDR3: CASSGLAGAGGEQYF. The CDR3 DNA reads TGTGCCAGCAGTGGGCTAGCGGGCGCCGGAGGCGAGCAGTACTTC.

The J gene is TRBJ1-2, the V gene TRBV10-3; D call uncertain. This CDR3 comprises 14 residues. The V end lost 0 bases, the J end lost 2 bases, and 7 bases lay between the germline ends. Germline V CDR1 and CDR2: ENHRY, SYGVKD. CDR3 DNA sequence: TGTGCCATCAGTGAGTCGGCCGAAAACTATGGCTACACCTTC. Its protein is CAISESAENYGYTF.

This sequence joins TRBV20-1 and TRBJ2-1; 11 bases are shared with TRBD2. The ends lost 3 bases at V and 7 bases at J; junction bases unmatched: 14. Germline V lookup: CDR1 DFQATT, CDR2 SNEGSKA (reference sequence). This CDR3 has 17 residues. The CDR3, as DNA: TGCAGTGCTAGTACCGTTGGACTAGCGGGTTCCACGAATGAGCAGTTCTTC. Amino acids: CSASTVGLAGSTNEQFF.

The CDR3 loop is CASSLGNEQFF. In DNA, the CDR3 is TGTGCCAGCAGCCTCGGGAATGAGCAGTTCTTC. This rearrangement joins TRBV11-3 to TRBJ2-1; D uncertain. CDR3 length: 11 amino acids. With 5 bases removed from V and 7 bases from J, the gap between germline ends came to 6 bases. Germline V lookup: CDR1 SGHNT, CDR2 YENEEA. Using reference TRBV11-3 and TRBJ2-1 for the parts outside the CDR3, the full variable domain is EAGVVQSPRYKIIEKKQPVAFWCNPISGHNTLYWYLQNLGQGPELLIRYENEEAVDDSQLPKDRFSAERLKGVDSTLKIQPAELGDSAVYLCASSLGNEQFFGPGTRLTVL.

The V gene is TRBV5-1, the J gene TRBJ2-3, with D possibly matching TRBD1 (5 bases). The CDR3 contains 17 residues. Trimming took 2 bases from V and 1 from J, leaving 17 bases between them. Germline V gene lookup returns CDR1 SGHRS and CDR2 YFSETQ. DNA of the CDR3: TGCGCCAGCAGCTTCGGGTATGGTGGGGCTGGCACAGATACGCAGTATTTT. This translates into CASSFGYGGAGTDTQYF.

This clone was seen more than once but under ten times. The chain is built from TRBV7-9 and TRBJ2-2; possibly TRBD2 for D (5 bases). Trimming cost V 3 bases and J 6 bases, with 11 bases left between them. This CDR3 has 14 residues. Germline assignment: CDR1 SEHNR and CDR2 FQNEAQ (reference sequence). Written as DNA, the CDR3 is TGTGCCAGCAGCTTCCCACTAGTTTCCGGGGAGCTGTTTTTT. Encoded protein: CASSFPLVSGELFF.